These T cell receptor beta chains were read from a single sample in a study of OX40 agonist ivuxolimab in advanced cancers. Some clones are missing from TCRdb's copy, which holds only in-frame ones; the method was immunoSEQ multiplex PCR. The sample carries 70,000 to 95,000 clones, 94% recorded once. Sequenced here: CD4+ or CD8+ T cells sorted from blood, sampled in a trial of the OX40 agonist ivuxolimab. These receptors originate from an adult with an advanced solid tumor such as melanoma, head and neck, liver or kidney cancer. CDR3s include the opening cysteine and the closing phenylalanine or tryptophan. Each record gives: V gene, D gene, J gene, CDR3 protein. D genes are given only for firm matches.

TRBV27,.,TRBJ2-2,CASKREVTGELFF
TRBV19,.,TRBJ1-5,CASSIIGRTADQPQHF
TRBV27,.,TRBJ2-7,CASSLGGARFEQYF
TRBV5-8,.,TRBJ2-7,CASSFTTGYYEQYF
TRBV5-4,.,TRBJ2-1,CASSSRWGVGEQFF
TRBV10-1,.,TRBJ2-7,CASSESGRSPYEQYF
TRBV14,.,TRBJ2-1,CASSSETKGYNEQFF
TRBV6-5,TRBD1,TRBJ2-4,CASSYGQGAGIQYF
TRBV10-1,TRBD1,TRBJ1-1,CASSESWNRTGRLTNTEAFF
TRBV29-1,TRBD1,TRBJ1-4,CSVDPTGGNEKLFF
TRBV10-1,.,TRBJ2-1,CASSRRDRVREQFF
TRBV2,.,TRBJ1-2,CASTSTNYGYTF
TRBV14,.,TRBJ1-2,CASSRAGTPNNYGYTF
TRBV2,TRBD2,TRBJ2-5,CASSRLAGAETQYF
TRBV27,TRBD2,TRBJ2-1,CASSVLAGVSSEQFF
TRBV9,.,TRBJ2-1,CASSKETGYNEQFF
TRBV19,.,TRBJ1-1,CASSTPQGNTEAFF
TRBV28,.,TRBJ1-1,CAVELSGTEAFF
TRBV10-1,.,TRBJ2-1,CASSEGGNEQFF
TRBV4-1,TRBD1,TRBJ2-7,CASSHGQGAYEQYF
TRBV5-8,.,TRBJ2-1,CASSLTATNEQFF
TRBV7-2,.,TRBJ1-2,CASSLDGNYGYTF
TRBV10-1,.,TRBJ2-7,CASSPGPLGTSEQYF
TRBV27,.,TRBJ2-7,CASSFGVEQYF
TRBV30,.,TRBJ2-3,CAWSADTQYF
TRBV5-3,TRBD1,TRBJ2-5,CARSRTGQETQYF
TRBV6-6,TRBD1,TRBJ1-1,CASSDTQGATEAFF
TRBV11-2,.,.,CASSLGVLYEQYF
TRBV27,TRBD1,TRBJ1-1,CASSLLGQATEAFF
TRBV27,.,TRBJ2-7,CASSLGGGPTYEQYF
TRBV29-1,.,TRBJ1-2,CSVYGQSGYTF
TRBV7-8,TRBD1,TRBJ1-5,CASSPGRGQVLSNQPQHF
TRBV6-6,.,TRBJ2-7,CASSYPTRPYEQYF
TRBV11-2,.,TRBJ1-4,CASSSVGQGPNEKLFF
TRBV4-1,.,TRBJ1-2,CASSQVSPGPDGYTF
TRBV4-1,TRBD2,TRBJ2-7,CASSLFAGGSYEQYF
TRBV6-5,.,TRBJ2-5,CASSYSTMGKETQYF
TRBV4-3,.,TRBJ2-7,CASSQALLTSYEQYF
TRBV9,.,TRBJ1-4,CASSVADRTNEKLFF
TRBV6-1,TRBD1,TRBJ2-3,CASTWTGGTDTQYF
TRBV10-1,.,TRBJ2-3,CASGESTDTQYF